This T cell receptor (beta chain) came from a study of shared clonotypes between healthy human individuals. Study results and caveats: Clonotypes not shared had lower generation probabilities than those common to all four donors. Roughly 5% of naive CD4 clonotypes were common to a few donors. As a rule, naive subsets had a larger estimated richness than memory subsets.

Germline CDR1 and CDR2: MNHNS and SASEGT. This CDR3 region has 14 residues. V lost 6 bases and J lost 2, with 13 bases in between. Libraries were prepared by immunoSEQ multiplex PCR; TCRdb keeps only in-frame clonotypes and omits some of them. Of a few hundred thousand clones in the sample, 60% to 80% were seen once. This clone was detected ten times or more. Its antigen is unknown. The sample comprised memory CD4+ T cells sorted from blood. Subset here: CD45RA-negative fraction. This chain connects TRBV6-1 to TRBJ1-1; D not resolved. The receptor was isolated from a man aged 25 to 40 in good health. CDR3 in DNA: TGTGCCAGCAGAGTATGGGGAGATAACACTGAAGCTTTCTTT. This gives the protein CASRVWGDNTEAFF.